This TCR beta chain appears in the sequencing data of a study of cytomegalovirus exposure and HLA in healthy donors. In the study overall: Falling in the Caucasian-associated ancestry cluster were 80% to 85% of 398 genotyped donors. General study results and limits: Later work found that TCR association rates differed between HLA loci; DRB1 had the most and HLA-C the fewest. Cytomegalovirus-associated status was assigned to approximately 160 TCR beta chains.

With 60 Vbeta and 13 Jbeta primers, the PCR was carried out. Libraries were prepared by immunoSEQ multiplex PCR; TCRdb keeps only in-frame clonotypes and omits some of them. The table records approximately 300,000 clones, almost 85% of them present only once. V lost 3 bases and J 2 bases, leaving 9 bases between the germline ends. Per the germline V gene, CDR1 is SGHRS and CDR2 is YFSETQ. This CDR3 has 13 residues. As to this clone: Its target is unknown.

This TCR derives from a woman aged 40-49 years in good health and CMV-seropositive. The sample taken for sequencing was PBMCs. The chain has TRBV5-1 and TRBJ2-7; unclear D gene. The CDR3 loop reads CASSSWLTYEQYF. CDR3 in DNA: TGCGCCAGCAGCTCCTGGCTTACCTACGAGCAGTACTTC.